This T cell receptor (beta chain) was retrieved from a study of CD8 T cells in ankylosing spondylitis. Study-wide results and caveats: CD8+ cells made up the disease-linked clones, which were relatively rare in peripheral blood. Disease-linked clones were reportedly significantly enriched in matched ankylosing spondylitis synovial fluid. One TCR beta motif, made up of seven to nine highly homologous variants, appeared characteristic of ankylosing spondylitis blood.

Trimming left V 2 bases short and J 2 bases short, with 7 bases between. The CDR3 is made up of 15 amino acids. Germline assignment: CDR1 MGHRA and CDR2 YSYEKL. Regarding this clonotype: Its antigen is currently unknown.

TCRdb passed the 5' RACE reads through MiXCR, listing each CDR3 protein once. This table has about 250,000 distinct CDR3 sequences, roughly a third appearing once. The receptor was isolated from a male donor with ankylosing spondylitis or in good health (not recorded which). The material sequenced was blood, either unsorted or a sorted T cell fraction (not recorded which). The V call is TRBV4-1, the J call TRBJ2-6; D perhaps matches TRBD1 (6 bases). This CDR3 reads CASSQWDTGANVLTF. The CDR3 coding sequence is TGCGCCAGCAGCCAATGGGACACTGGGGCCAACGTCCTGACTTTC.